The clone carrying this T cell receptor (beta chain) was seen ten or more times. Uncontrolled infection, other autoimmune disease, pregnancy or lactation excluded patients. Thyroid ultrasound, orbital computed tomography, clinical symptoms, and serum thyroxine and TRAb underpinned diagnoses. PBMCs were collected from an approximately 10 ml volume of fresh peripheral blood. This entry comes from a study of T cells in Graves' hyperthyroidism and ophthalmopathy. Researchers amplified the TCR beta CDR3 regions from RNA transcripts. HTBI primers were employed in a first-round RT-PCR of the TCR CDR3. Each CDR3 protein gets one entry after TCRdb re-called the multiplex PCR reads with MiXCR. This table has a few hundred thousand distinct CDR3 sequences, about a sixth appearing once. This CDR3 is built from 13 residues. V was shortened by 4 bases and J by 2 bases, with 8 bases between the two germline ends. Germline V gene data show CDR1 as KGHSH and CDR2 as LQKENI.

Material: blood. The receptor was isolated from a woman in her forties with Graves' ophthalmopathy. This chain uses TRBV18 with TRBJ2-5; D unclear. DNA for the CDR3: TGTGCCAGCTCACGCAACTTACAAGAGACCCAGTACTTC. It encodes CASSRNLQETQYF.